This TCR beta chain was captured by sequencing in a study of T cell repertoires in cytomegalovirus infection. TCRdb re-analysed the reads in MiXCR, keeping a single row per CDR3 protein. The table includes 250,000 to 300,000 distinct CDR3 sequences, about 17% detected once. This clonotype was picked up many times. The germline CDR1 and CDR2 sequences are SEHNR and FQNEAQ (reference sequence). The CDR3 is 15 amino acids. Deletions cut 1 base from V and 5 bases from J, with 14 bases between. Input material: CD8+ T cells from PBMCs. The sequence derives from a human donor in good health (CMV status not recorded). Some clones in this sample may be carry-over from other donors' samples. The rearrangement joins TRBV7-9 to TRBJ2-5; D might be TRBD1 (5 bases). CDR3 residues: CASSLGSPGRETQYF. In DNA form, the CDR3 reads TGTGCCAGCAGCTTAGGGTCGCCAGGGCGGGAGACCCAGTACTTC.